This TCR beta chain was captured by sequencing in a study of vaccination and CD4 T cells after COVID-19. For the study at large: Each control was exposed to a CEFX pool, an HIV-1 Nef pool, or no peptide at all. Study-wide results and caveats: A median of around 90% of reactive clones, in convalescent patients, became evident only post-vaccination.

CDR3 size: 14 residues. Losses at the gene ends were 5 bases for V and 6 bases for J; bases not matched to a gene: 5. Looked up from germline, CDR1 is SGHVS and CDR2 is FNYEAQ. The Oncomine TCR Beta short-read assay sequenced DNA from cultured CD4+ T cells. MiXCR was run by TCRdb on the PCR reads, yielding one entry per CDR3 protein. This table has over 10,000 distinct CDR3 sequences, around 29% appearing once. Treatment indicated: approximately 9-day PBMC culture with coronavirus spike peptide pools or control peptides (ViraFEST assay). A few counts support this clonotype. The target antigen is unknown.

This TCR derives from a human donor who received a COVID-19 vaccine. The chain uses TRBV7-6 and TRBJ2-5; TRBD1 matches 11 bases. The specimen was CD4+ T cells from blood, cultured in vitro, collected before SARS-CoV-2 vaccination. CDR3 nucleotides: TGTGCCAGCAGCCTCGGACAGGGGGCAAAGACCCAGTACTTC. It encodes CASSLGQGAKTQYF.